The clone carrying this T cell receptor (beta chain) was seen more than once but under ten times. Its antigen is still unknown. CDR3 length: 14 amino acids. Per the germline V gene, CDR1 is SGHDT and CDR2 is YYEEEE. Between the trimmed V and J ends, which lost 2 bases and 1 base, there was a span of 6 bases. MiXCR, run by TCRdb on the reads, gives a single entry per CDR3 protein. The data hold fewer than 200,000 distinct CDR3 sequences, with about a fifth observed a single time. The sample belongs to a study of T cell repertoires in cytomegalovirus infection. Study conclusions and caveats: Clonotypes of TCR beta that were HLA-C-restricted and CMV-specific dominated the ex vivo response.

This chain connects TRBV5-6 to TRBJ2-2; D call uncertain. The specimen comprised CD8+ T cells from cultured PBMCs, sampled from culture after CMV antigen stimulation. This TCR was recovered from a human donor in good health (CMV status not recorded). Some clones in this sample may be carry-over from other donors' samples. The CDR3 spells CASSFGVNTGELFF. CDR3 nucleotide sequence: TGTGCCAGCAGCTTCGGAGTGAACACCGGGGAGCTGTTTTTT.